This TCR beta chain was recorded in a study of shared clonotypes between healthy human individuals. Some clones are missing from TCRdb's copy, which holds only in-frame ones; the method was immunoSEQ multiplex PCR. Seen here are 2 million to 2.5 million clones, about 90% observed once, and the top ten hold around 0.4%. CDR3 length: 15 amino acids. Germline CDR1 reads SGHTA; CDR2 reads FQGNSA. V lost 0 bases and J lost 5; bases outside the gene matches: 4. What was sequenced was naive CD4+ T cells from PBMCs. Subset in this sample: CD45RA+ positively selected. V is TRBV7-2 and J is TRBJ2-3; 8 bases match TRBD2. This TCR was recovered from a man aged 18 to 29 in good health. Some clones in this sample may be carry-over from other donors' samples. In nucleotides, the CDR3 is TGTGCCAGCAGCTTAGCGGGACTAGGAGGAGATACGCAGTATTTT. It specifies CASSLAGLGGDTQYF. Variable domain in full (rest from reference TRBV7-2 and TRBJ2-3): GAGVSQSPSNKVTEKGKDVELRCDPISGHTALYWYRQSLGQGLEFLIYFQGNSAPDKSGLPSDRFSAERTGGSVSTLTIQRTQQEDSAVYLCASSLAGLGGDTQYFGPGTRLTVL.